The clone carrying this T cell receptor beta chain was detected only a few times. Its antigen is unidentified. Libraries were made from TCR beta cDNA, and they carried unique molecular identifiers. Around 500,000 cDNA molecules were obtained from roughly 0.93 to 9.6 million T cells. TCRdb itself ran the PCR reads through MiXCR, one entry per CDR3 protein. The table shows a few hundred thousand distinct CDR3 sequences, with 30% to 40% occurring only once. CDR1 is SGDLS and CDR2 is YYNGEE in the germline V gene. The CDR3 consists of 15 residues. Between the trimmed V and J ends, which lost 4 bases and 1 base, there was a span of 14 bases. The data are from a study of post-analysis software for immune sequencing data. The wider study: The disease courses covered relapsing-remitting, secondary progressive and progressive-relapsing multiple sclerosis. The study's findings and limits: Among four to six TRBV segments more frequent in patients than controls were TRBV5-6, TRBV5-1 and TRBV20-1. Comparison with controls showed significantly lower normalized Chao1 diversity in multiple sclerosis patients.

The origin of this receptor is a girl aged 2-17 years with multiple sclerosis. The sequenced sample consisted of blood. The chain links TRBV9 to TRBJ2-5; a possible D gene is TRBD1 (5 bases). CDR3 amino acids: CASSLTGSPQETQYF. In nucleotides, the CDR3 is TGTGCCAGCAGCCTCACAGGAAGTCCCCAAGAGACCCAGTACTTC.